This T cell receptor (beta chain) was identified in a study of blood T cell repertoires in COVID-19. The method was immunoSEQ multiplex PCR; TCRdb's version includes in-frame clones alone and lacks a portion of them. The sample includes approximately 92,000 clones, around nine tenths seen only once; the top ten take around 16%. The V and J ends lost 2 bases and 5 bases, in that order; junction bases with no gene match: 10. The germline V gene has CDR1 SGHRS and CDR2 YFSETQ. The CDR3 is 17 amino acids. Seattle patients were enrolled during active infection and followed longitudinally. This TCR was sampled from a woman aged 60 to 75 with COVID-19, enrolled during active disease. Sequencing was performed on peripheral blood. The chain couples TRBV5-1 to TRBJ2-5; 12 nucleotides match TRBD2. The CDR3, as DNA: TGCGCCAGCAGCTTACGGACTAGCGGGGCGACCCGGGAGACCCAGTACTTC. Amino acids: CASSLRTSGATRETQYF.